Below are 17 T cell receptor beta chains sequenced from a single sample in a study of blood T cell repertoires in COVID-19. The assay was immunoSEQ multiplex PCR, and TCRdb's table has in-frame clones only and misses some. The sample records about 270,000 clones, approximately 90% being singletons. Specimen: PBMCs or T cells enriched from blood (not recorded which). The origin of the receptors is a middle-aged man who had been exposed to COVID-19.

Only one count was recorded for this clone. This chain joins TRBV18 and TRBJ1-2; no firm D call. The CDR3 length is 13 residues. Trimming cost V 3 bases and J 0 bases, with 5 bases left between them. Germline CDR1 and CDR2: KGHSH and LQKENI. CDR3 bases: TGTGCCAGCTCACCCGGAGCTAACTATGGCTACACCTTC. Translating it yields CASSPGANYGYTF.

The chain joins TRBV6-6 to TRBJ1-6; 7 bases match TRBD1. The V and J ends lost 5 bases and 0 bases, in that order; junction bases with no gene match: 13. In germline, CDR1 is MNHNY, CDR2 SVGAGI (reference sequence). The CDR3 has 19 amino acids. The CDR3 region is CASSRVSQGVASYNSPLHF. In DNA form, the CDR3 reads TGTGCCAGCAGTCGAGTATCCCAGGGGGTTGCCTCCTATAATTCACCCCTCCACTTT.

CDR3 bases: TGTGCCAGTAGTATAGGCGGGACCGGGGAGCTGTTTTTT. Translated: CASSIGGTGELFF. The gene calls are TRBV19 and TRBJ2-2, with a tentative D call TRBD2 (5 bases). Germline lookup yields CDR1 LNHDA and CDR2 SQIVND (reference sequence). Trimming removed 1 base from V and 5 bases from J, with 5 bases in between. The CDR3 is 13 residues long.

The chain employs TRBV7-2 and TRBJ2-1; 13 bases are a match to TRBD2. V dropped 4 bases and J dropped 7; count of bases not matched to a gene: 4. The CDR3 covers 15 residues. CDR1 is SGHTA and CDR2 is FQGNSA in the germline V gene. Here the CDR3 DNA reads TGTGCCAGCAGCTCCGGGACTAGCGGGATGAATGAGCAGTTCTTC. Translation gives CASSSGTSGMNEQFF. Full variable domain (remainder filled in from reference TRBV7-2 and TRBJ2-1): GAGVSQSPSNKVTEKGKDVELRCDPISGHTALYWYRQSLGQGLEFLIYFQGNSAPDKSGLPSDRFSAERTGGSVSTLTIQRTQQEDSAVYLCASSSGTSGMNEQFFGPGTRLTVL.

This clone turned up a few times. The chain joins TRBV19 to TRBJ2-2; D perhaps matches TRBD2 (6 bases). The CDR3 consists of 15 residues. The germline V gene has CDR1 LNHDA and CDR2 SQIVND (reference sequence). With 3 bases removed from V and 4 bases from J, the gap between germline ends came to 12 bases. The CDR3 loop reads CASSITPGLTGELFF. CDR3 nucleotide sequence: TGTGCCAGTAGTATTACCCCGGGACTCACCGGGGAGCTGTTTTTT.

V usage is TRBV18 and J usage is TRBJ1-1, with 11 nucleotides matching TRBD1. Germline V lookup: CDR1 KGHSH, CDR2 LQKENI. Losses at the gene ends were 5 bases for V and 4 bases for J; bases not matched to a gene: 6. This CDR3 region has 15 residues. For the CDR3, the DNA is TGTGCCAGCTCATCAATGGGACAGGGGGTCACTGAAGCTTTCTTT. Its protein is CASSSMGQGVTEAFF.

The chain combines TRBV15 with TRBJ2-7; 9 bases are a match to TRBD1. From germline, CDR1 is LNHNV and CDR2 YYDKDF (reference sequence). Unmatched junction bases numbered 10, after V lost 6 bases and J lost 4 bases. The CDR3 has 15 amino acids. This CDR3 is CATSTSGTGSYEQYF. The CDR3 nucleotides read TGTGCCACCAGTACCTCCGGGACAGGGTCATACGAGCAGTACTTC.

This clone was picked up one time. The chain employs TRBV3-1 (or the pseudogene TRBV3-2) and TRBJ1-2, with 9 nucleotides matching TRBD1. The germline V gene has CDR1 LGHDT and CDR2 YNNKEL (reference sequence). This CDR3 contains 15 residues. V was pared by 4 bases and J by 4 bases, with 7 bases of the junction left unmatched. Here the CDR3 DNA reads TGTGCCAGCAGCCTACGGGGACAGGGAGCCTATGGCTACACCTTC. Residues: CASSLRGQGAYGYTF.

The V call is TRBV2, the J call TRBJ2-1; possible D gene TRBD2, 6 bases. V lost 3 bases, J lost 6 bases, and 12 bases lay in between. From germline, CDR1 is SNHLY and CDR2 FYNNEI. The CDR3 is made up of 14 amino acids. This chain's CDR3 is CASSDMTSTNEQFF. In DNA, the CDR3 is TGTGCCAGCAGTGATATGACTAGTACCAATGAGCAGTTCTTC. Complete variable domain (other parts from reference TRBV2 and TRBJ2-1): EPEVTQTPSHQVTQMGQEVILRCVPISNHLYFYWYRQILGQKVEFLVSFYNNEISEKSEIFDDQFSVERPDGSNFTLKIRSTKLEDSAMYFCASSDMTSTNEQFFGPGTRLTVL.

The chain recombines TRBV27 with TRBJ1-1; D possibly corresponds to TRBD1 (5 bases). Trimming took off 3 bases at V and 4 bases at J, with 9 bases between the two ends. The CDR3 loop spans 13 amino acids. Germline V CDR1 and CDR2: MNHEY, SMNVEV (reference sequence). CDR3 sequence: CASSFREGTEAFF. CDR3 nucleotides: TGTGCCAGCAGTTTCAGGGAGGGCACTGAAGCTTTCTTT.

The rearrangement joins TRBV10-3 to TRBJ2-7; 9 bases align to TRBD2. V shed 6 bases, J shed 7 bases, and the junction held 7 bases outside the gene matches. Germline values: CDR1 ENHRY, CDR2 SYGVKD. This CDR3 has 13 amino acids. The CDR3 nucleotides are TGTGCCATCAGCGGTAGCGGGAGTGGAGAGCAGTACTTC. Protein: CAISGSGSGEQYF.

The V and J genes are TRBV27 and TRBJ2-1; 13 nucleotides line up with TRBD2. Germline V lookup: CDR1 MNHEY, CDR2 SMNVEV (reference sequence). The trim removed 7 bases at V and 9 bases at J, leaving 12 bases unmatched. This CDR3 comprises 16 residues. DNA of the CDR3: TGTGCCAGCAACAAACTAGCGGGAGGGCCTGGAAGTGAGCAGTTCTTC. It yields the protein CASNKLAGGPGSEQFF.

The V and J genes are TRBV27 and TRBJ1-2; TRBD1 agrees at 8 bases. J lost 3 bases, V lost 6 bases, and 24 bases had no gene match. CDR1 and CDR2 (germline): MNHEY, SMNVEV (reference sequence). The CDR3 runs 20 residues. The CDR3 DNA sequence: TGTGCCAGCAGCCACCACAGCTCCGGACAGGGAAATTCGGGTGACTATGGCTACACCTTC. Amino acids: CASSHHSSGQGNSGDYGYTF.

This chain connects TRBV6-6 to TRBJ1-4; D is perhaps TRBD1 (5 bases). Germline V gives CDR1 MNHNY, CDR2 SVGAGI (reference sequence). V was shortened by 6 bases and J by 6 bases, with 17 bases between the two germline ends. The CDR3 sequence is 15 residues long. The CDR3 region has the DNA TGTGCCAGCAGGGGCCGGTCCATAGGGGATGAAAAACTGTTTTTT. It yields the protein CASRGRSIGDEKLFF.

The chain links TRBV6-5 to TRBJ2-7, with D perhaps matching TRBD2 (5 bases). V gave up 7 bases and J gave up 12 bases, with 22 bases separating them. The length of the CDR3 is 13 residues. The V gene's germline CDR1 is MNHEY and CDR2 SVGAGI. The CDR3, as DNA: TGTGCCAGCAACCAAGGTCCCCGGGATAGTCCGTACTTC. The encoded protein is CASNQGPRDSPYF.

J is TRBJ2-1 and V is TRBV4-1, with TRBD2 as a possible D gene (5 bases). Germline loops: CDR1 MGHRA, CDR2 YSYEKL. Trimming stripped 1 base from V and 0 bases from J, with 7 bases between. This CDR3 spans 15 amino acids. Here the CDR3 DNA reads TGCGCCAGCAGCCAAGTAGCGAGCTCCTACAATGAGCAGTTCTTC. Translating it yields CASSQVASSYNEQFF.

The chain carries TRBV6-1 and TRBJ1-3; no clear D gene. Trimming left V 3 bases short and J 0 bases short, with 9 bases between. Looked up from germline, CDR1 is MNHNS and CDR2 is SASEGT. The CDR3 covers 15 residues. Here the CDR3 reads CASSEGRNSGNTIYF. The CDR3 nucleotides read TGTGCCAGCAGTGAGGGCCGGAACTCTGGAAACACCATATATTTT.